What follows are 18 T cell receptor beta chains derived from one specimen sequenced in a study of blood T cell repertoires in COVID-19. Clones were sequenced by immunoSEQ multiplex PCR, and TCRdb holds only the in-frame ones, with some missing. The sample shows some 77,000 clones, nearly 90% of them seen only once. The sequenced sample was peripheral blood. These receptors originate from an elderly woman with active or convalescent COVID-19.

The V gene is TRBV5-1, the J gene TRBJ2-3; D may be TRBD1 (6 bases). Germline V CDR1 and CDR2: SGHRS, YFSETQ. This CDR3 is 15 amino acids long. V was trimmed by 3 bases and J by 2 bases, leaving 13 bases between them. CDR3 region: CASSWTVTNTDTQYF. CDR3 DNA sequence: TGCGCCAGCAGCTGGACAGTTACGAACACAGATACGCAGTATTTT.

The gene calls are TRBV9 and TRBJ1-3, with a possible D match to TRBD1 (5 bases). Germline V CDR1 and CDR2: SGDLS, YYNGEE. With 4 bases removed from V and 4 bases from J, the gap between germline ends came to 15 bases. The length of the CDR3 is 15 residues. The CDR3 bases are TGTGCCAGCAGCTCAAGCGGGGCGAGGGGAAACACCATATATTTT. Encoded protein: CASSSSGARGNTIYF.

CDR3 sequence (DNA): TGTGCCAGCAGCTTGATAGGGGGCGGTGAGCAGTTCTTC. Its protein is CASSLIGGGEQFF. This chain connects TRBV11-3 to TRBJ2-1, with TRBD1 matching over 7 bases. The trim removed 3 bases at V and 9 bases at J, leaving 5 bases unmatched. The length of the CDR3 is 13 residues. CDR1 is SGHNT, CDR2 YENEEA, per germline. Full variable domain (remainder filled in from reference TRBV11-3 and TRBJ2-1): EAGVVQSPRYKIIEKKQPVAFWCNPISGHNTLYWYLQNLGQGPELLIRYENEEAVDDSQLPKDRFSAERLKGVDSTLKIQPAELGDSAVYLCASSLIGGGEQFFGPGTRLTVL.

The chain employs TRBV15 and TRBJ2-5; tentatively, D is TRBD2 (5 bases). The CDR3 consists of 16 residues. CDR1 and CDR2 from the germline V gene are LNHNV and YYDKDF (reference sequence). V lost 0 bases and J 5 bases, leaving 16 bases between the germline ends. CDR3 sequence (DNA): TGTGCCACCAGCAGAGATCGAGCAGTGGGAGAGGAGACCCAGTACTTC. Its protein is CATSRDRAVGEETQYF.

The chain joins TRBV7-7 to TRBJ2-2, with D maybe TRBD2 (6 bases). The CDR3 has 14 residues. V was shortened by 4 bases and J by 4 bases, with 10 bases between the two germline ends. Germline loops: CDR1 SSHAT, CDR2 FNYEAQ (reference sequence). For the CDR3, the DNA is TGTGCCAGCAGCTCGGACTATGGCACCGGGGAGCTGTTTTTT. It specifies CASSSDYGTGELFF.

This chain connects TRBV11-3 to TRBJ2-1; 10 nucleotides agree with TRBD1. This CDR3 spans 14 amino acids. V lost 3 bases and J lost 10; bases outside the gene matches: 6. The germline V gene has CDR1 SGHNT and CDR2 YENEEA. The CDR3 sequence is CASSLGQGLEEQFF. The CDR3 DNA reads as TGTGCCAGCAGCTTGGGACAGGGGTTAGAAGAGCAGTTCTTC.

This rearrangement joins TRBV7-2 to TRBJ2-1; D possibly corresponds to TRBD2 (5 bases). Trimming pared 8 bases from V and 0 bases from J, leaving 5 bases between. Germline values: CDR1 SGHTA, CDR2 FQGNSA. The CDR3 runs 12 residues. The DNA for the CDR3 is TGTGCCAGCGGGAGCTCCTACAATGAGCAGTTCTTC. It yields the protein CASGSSYNEQFF.

V is TRBV30 and J is TRBJ1-4; D remains unclear. This CDR3 is 11 amino acids long. Germline CDR1 GTSNPN, CDR2 SVGIG (reference sequence). Trimming removed 5 bases from V and 3 bases from J, with 4 bases in between. CDR3 residues: CAWSANEKLFF. The CDR3, as DNA: TGTGCCTGGTCTGCTAATGAAAAACTGTTTTTT.

This clone was seen once. The V and J genes are TRBV18 and TRBJ1-2; 7 nucleotides agree with TRBD1. V lost 1 base to trimming and J lost 6 bases; unmatched junction nucleotides: 2. Germline loops: CDR1 KGHSH, CDR2 LQKENI. This CDR3 comprises 13 residues. In DNA form, the CDR3 reads TGTGCCAGCTCACCACGCGGACAGGATGGCTACACCTTC. Protein product: CASSPRGQDGYTF.

V gene TRBV5-1 combines with J gene TRBJ1-3; D unresolved. The V end was cut by 5 bases, the J end by 0 bases, with 12 bases between. This CDR3 is built from 15 residues. Per germline, CDR1 SGHRS and CDR2 YFSETQ. In DNA form, the CDR3 reads TGCGCCAGCAGGGATATGAGGTTCTCTGGAAACACCATATATTTT. As protein: CASRDMRFSGNTIYF.

The V gene is TRBV19, the J gene TRBJ1-6; D gene unclear. The CDR3 is made up of 13 amino acids. Germline V CDR1 and CDR2: LNHDA, SQIVND (reference sequence). V lost 6 bases to trimming and J lost 7 bases, with 10 bases between them. The chain's CDR3 is CASRIRENSPLHF. In nucleotides, the CDR3 is TGTGCCAGTAGAATTCGCGAAAATTCACCCCTCCACTTT.

The chain is built from TRBV7-2 and TRBJ1-1, with D unresolved. Germline CDR1 is SGHTA and CDR2 is FQGNSA. The CDR3 has 14 residues. Trimming removed 2 bases from V and 7 bases from J, with 14 bases in between. CDR3 sequence: CASSLQALLSEAFF. CDR3 DNA sequence: TGTGCCAGCAGCTTACAGGCTCTCCTCAGTGAAGCTTTCTTT.

In this sample, this clone turned up once. This chain connects TRBV7-2 to TRBJ1-3; D gene unclear. CDR1 SGHTA and CDR2 FQGNSA come from the germline V gene. Trimming pared 1 base from V and 0 bases from J, leaving 10 bases between. The CDR3 runs to 16 residues. The DNA for the CDR3 is TGTGCCAGCAGCTTAGAGCCGATATTCTCTGGAAACACCATATATTTT. It specifies CASSLEPIFSGNTIYF.

This chain links TRBV7-3 with TRBJ2-3; a weak D match, TRBD2 (5 bases). Germline CDR1 is SGHTA and CDR2 is FQGTGA. V lost 5 bases and J 6 bases, leaving 18 bases between the germline ends. This CDR3 region has 15 residues. The CDR3 nucleotides are TGTGCCAGCAGCCCTCAACGGTCTAGCTTCGATACGCAGTATTTT. It is translated as CASSPQRSSFDTQYF.

This clone was observed once. The chain carries TRBV28 and TRBJ1-1; 12 nucleotides align to TRBD1. This CDR3 contains 18 residues. Germline V lookup: CDR1 MDHEN, CDR2 SYDVKM. Trimming removed 2 bases from V and 1 base from J; junction bases left unmatched: 8. The chain's CDR3 is CASSLPGQGAGPNTEAFF. For the CDR3, the DNA is TGTGCCAGCAGTTTACCGGGACAGGGGGCGGGGCCGAACACTGAAGCTTTCTTT.

J is TRBJ2-7 and V is TRBV20-1; no clear D gene. CDR1 and CDR2 from the germline V gene are DFQATT and SNEGSKA (reference sequence). The length of the CDR3 is 11 residues. The germline V and J ends were trimmed by 6 bases and 5 bases, with 11 bases remaining between them. CDR3 amino acids: CSATPSHEQYF. The CDR3 DNA reads as TGCAGTGCCACGCCGAGCCACGAGCAGTACTTC.

The chain is built from TRBV28 and TRBJ2-5; TRBD2 aligns across 13 bases. Germline assignment: CDR1 MDHEN and CDR2 SYDVKM. The CDR3 is made up of 18 amino acids. V dropped 2 bases and J dropped 5; count of bases not matched to a gene: 11. The CDR3 DNA reads as TGTGCCAGCAGTTTAGGGAGACTAGCGGGAGGCCCCCGGGAGACCCAGTACTTC. This translates into CASSLGRLAGGPRETQYF.

This chain connects TRBV11-3 to TRBJ1-2; tentatively, D is TRBD1 (5 bases). Germline values: CDR1 SGHNT, CDR2 YENEEA. V was pared by 4 bases and J by 5 bases, with 20 bases between. The CDR3 has 16 residues. The CDR3 coding sequence is TGTGCCAGCAGCTCAAGGTTATGGGGGGAGAAGTATGGCTACACCTTC. It yields the protein CASSSRLWGEKYGYTF.